Shown below are 18 T cell receptor beta chains from a single sample sequenced in a study of shared clonotypes between healthy human individuals. Profiling relied on immunoSEQ multiplex PCR, and the TCRdb table lists in-frame clones only, not all of them. The repertoire has approximately 2.3 million clones, approximately 93% of them found once; the top ten carry about 0.41%. The source material was naive CD4+ T cells from PBMCs. Subset reported: CD45RA+ positively selected. The receptors come from a young man in good health. Some clones in this sample may be carry-over from other donors' samples.

This CDR3 is CASGPRGQPQHF. The CDR3 nucleotides are TGTGCCAGCGGCCCTCGGGGCCAGCCCCAGCATTTT. The chain uses TRBV28 and TRBJ1-5, with D possibly matching TRBD1 (5 bases). Per germline, CDR1 MDHEN and CDR2 SYDVKM. V lost 8 bases and J 7 bases, leaving 12 bases between the germline ends. CDR3 length: 12 amino acids.

This clone has a single count. The rearrangement joins TRBV5-1 to TRBJ2-7, with 12 bases aligning to TRBD2. This CDR3 contains 14 residues. Germline V gene data show CDR1 as SGHRS and CDR2 as YFSETQ. The trim removed 5 bases at V and 5 bases at J, leaving 5 bases unmatched. CDR3: CASSATSGSDEQYF. The CDR3 DNA follows: TGCGCCAGCAGTGCGACTAGCGGGAGCGACGAGCAGTACTTC. Supplemented by reference TRBV5-1 and TRBJ2-7, the full variable domain reads KAGVTQTPRYLIKTRGQQVTLSCSPISGHRSVSWYQQTPGQGLQFLFEYFSETQRNKGNFPGRFSGRQFSNSRSEMNVSTLELGDSALYLCASSATSGSDEQYFGPGTRLTVT.

On this clone itself: Other DNA sequences in the same sample also yield this CDR3. The V gene is TRBV7-9, the J gene TRBJ2-3; D uncertain. V was pared by 1 base and J by 1 base, with 6 bases between. The CDR3 is 14 amino acids. Germline CDR1 SEHNR, CDR2 FQNEAQ (reference sequence). As DNA, the CDR3 is TGTGCCAGCAGCTTAGGAGCCGGCACAGATACGCAGTATTTT. This sequence encodes CASSLGAGTDTQYF. Full variable domain (outside the CDR3, taken from reference TRBV7-9 and TRBJ2-3): DTGVSQNPRHKITKRGQNVTFRCDPISEHNRLYWYRQTLGQGPEFLTYFQNEAQLEKSRLLSDRFSAERPKGSFSTLEIQRTEQGDSAMYLCASSLGAGTDTQYFGPGTRLTVL.

This rearrangement joins TRBV28 to TRBJ2-7; tentatively, D is TRBD2 (6 bases). Trimming removed 5 bases at V and 5 bases at J, with 19 bases between. The CDR3 runs 15 residues. Germline V CDR1 and CDR2: MDHEN, SYDVKM. CDR3 bases: TGTGCCAGCAGTCCCCCCGATTTGGGGAGGAACGAGCAGTACTTC. Translating it yields CASSPPDLGRNEQYF.

The rearrangement links TRBV11-1 to TRBJ1-1; no clear D gene. The CDR3 loop spans 13 amino acids. The V gene's germline CDR1 is SGHAT and CDR2 FQDESV (reference sequence). The V end lost 2 bases, the J end lost 5 bases, and 9 bases lay between the germline ends. The CDR3 sequence: CASSLRTATEAFF. CDR3 DNA: TGTGCCAGCAGCTTAAGGACGGCTACTGAAGCTTTCTTT.

This sequence joins TRBV5-1 and TRBJ1-1; 8 nucleotides line up with TRBD1. The CDR3 sequence is 14 residues long. V trimming: 7 bases; J trimming: 10 bases; junction bases outside the gene matches: 15. Germline loops: CDR1 SGHRS, CDR2 YFSETQ. CDR3 DNA: TGCGCCAGCTGCTCTGGACAGGGAGTCCCCGGAGCTTTCTTT. Translation gives CASCSGQGVPGAFF.

The chain joins TRBV7-2 to TRBJ2-3; D possibly corresponds to TRBD2 (5 bases). The germline gives CDR1 SGHTA, CDR2 FQGNSA. V was clipped by 4 bases and J by 6 bases, with 11 bases between them. This CDR3 is built from 13 residues. The CDR3 nucleotides read TGTGCCAGCAGCTCGTCGTGGGAGGATACGCAGTATTTT. This translates into CASSSSWEDTQYF.

This chain connects TRBV7-2 to TRBJ2-5; D possibly corresponds to TRBD2 (5 bases). The CDR3 has 14 amino acids. With 5 bases removed from V and 4 bases from J, the gap between germline ends came to 14 bases. Germline V lookup: CDR1 SGHTA, CDR2 FQGNSA. CDR3 in DNA: TGTGCCAGCAGCCGTATTAGTGAGGGAGAGACCCAGTACTTC. Translation: CASSRISEGETQYF.

The J gene is TRBJ2-5, the V gene TRBV5-1, with TRBD2 matching 8 bases. This CDR3 is 15 amino acids long. V shed 2 bases, J shed 2 bases, and the junction held 5 bases outside the gene matches. Germline values: CDR1 SGHRS, CDR2 YFSETQ. The chain's CDR3 is CASSLMTGGQETQYF. The CDR3 DNA follows: TGCGCCAGCAGCTTAATGACGGGAGGGCAAGAGACCCAGTACTTC.

V usage is TRBV6-6 and J usage is TRBJ2-2; unclear D gene. Trimming pared 0 bases from V and 6 bases from J, leaving 8 bases between. Germline V CDR1 and CDR2: MNHNY, SVGAGI (reference sequence). This CDR3 has 14 residues. The CDR3 reads CASSYSEIPGELFF. The CDR3 DNA reads TGTGCCAGCAGTTACTCGGAGATTCCCGGGGAGCTGTTTTTT.

The gene calls are TRBV7-9 and TRBJ2-4; weak D call: TRBD1 (6 bases). Between the trimmed V and J ends, which lost 2 bases and 10 bases, there was a span of 12 bases. In germline, CDR1 is SEHNR, CDR2 FQNEAQ (reference sequence). There are 13 residues in the CDR3. CDR3 coding DNA: TGTGCCAGCAGCTTACCCAGGGGCGGAATTCAGTACTTC. This gives the protein CASSLPRGGIQYF.

J is TRBJ2-3 and V is TRBV7-3; the match to TRBD2 covers 7 bases. Looked up from germline, CDR1 is SGHTA and CDR2 is FQGTGA. The ends lost 5 bases at V and 6 bases at J; junction bases unmatched: 8. The CDR3 is 14 residues long. Here the CDR3 reads CASSRGGLLDTQYF. In nucleotides, the CDR3 is TGTGCCAGCAGCCGCGGGGGATTGTTGGATACGCAGTATTTT.

This rearrangement joins TRBV9 to TRBJ2-1, with 11 bases lining up with TRBD1. The CDR3 has 16 residues. Germline V gene lookup returns CDR1 SGDLS and CDR2 YYNGEE. V was clipped by 2 bases and J by 3 bases; unmatched bases: 4. CDR3 sequence: CASSVSGTGGYNEQFF. The CDR3 bases are TGTGCCAGCAGCGTCTCCGGGACAGGGGGCTACAATGAGCAGTTCTTC.

The chain combines TRBV13 with TRBJ2-1; D is undetermined. The germline V gene has CDR1 PRHDT and CDR2 FYEKMQ (reference sequence). Trimming pared 3 bases from V and 2 bases from J, leaving 11 bases between. The CDR3 totals 15 residues. The CDR3 bases are TGTGCCAGCAGCTTGGTTGGCAGAGCCTACAATGAGCAGTTCTTC. Translating it yields CASSLVGRAYNEQFF.

The V and J genes are TRBV2 and TRBJ1-1; D unresolved. The germline gives CDR1 SNHLY, CDR2 FYNNEI. Trimming cost V 5 bases and J 1 base, with 8 bases left between them. This CDR3 comprises 13 residues. The CDR3 nucleotides are TGTGCCAGCAGTAGAATGACGAACACTGAAGCTTTCTTT. Translating gives CASSRMTNTEAFF.

CDR3 in DNA: TGTGCCAGCAGCCCTCTTTGGGGGGCCCTGGGCCCAGATACGCAGTATTTT. This translates into CASSPLWGALGPDTQYF. The rearrangement links TRBV9 to TRBJ2-3; D may correspond to TRBD1 or TRBD2 (6 bases each). This CDR3 spans 17 amino acids. The germline CDR1 and CDR2 sequences are SGDLS and YYNGEE. Trimming left V 4 bases short and J 4 bases short, with 22 bases between.

The chain recombines TRBV7-3 with TRBJ2-3; D perhaps matches TRBD1 (6 bases). Germline CDR1 and CDR2: SGHTA and FQGTGA. Trimming stripped 1 base from V and 6 bases from J, with 14 bases between. The CDR3 spans 15 residues. The CDR3 is CASSLSRTGMDTQYF. DNA of the CDR3: TGTGCCAGCAGCTTAAGTCGCACAGGGATGGATACGCAGTATTTT. The full variable domain, with the rest looked up from reference TRBV7-3 and TRBJ2-3, is GAGVSQTPSNKVTEKGKYVELRCDPISGHTALYWYRQSLGQGPEFLIYFQGTGAADDSGLPNDRFFAVRPEGSVSTLKIQRTERGDSAVYLCASSLSRTGMDTQYFGPGTRLTVL.

The chain has TRBV7-9 and TRBJ1-1, with 9 bases fitting TRBD1. The CDR3 sequence is 16 residues long. Germline CDR1 reads SEHNR; CDR2 reads FQNEAQ (reference sequence). Unmatched junction bases numbered 10, after V lost 3 bases and J lost 5 bases. The CDR3 spells CASSFRAGTGKTEAFF. The CDR3 nucleotides read TGTGCCAGCAGCTTCCGGGCCGGGACAGGGAAGACTGAAGCTTTCTTT.